Reported below is one T cell receptor (beta chain). Data came from immunoSEQ multiplex PCR; TCRdb stores just in-frame clones and leaves some out. The profile covers approximately 240,000 clones, with approximately 90% appearing a single time and over 6% taken by the ten largest. This record comes from a study of blood T cell repertoires in COVID-19. Study details: T cells, B-cell-depleted T cells, or PBMCs supplied cDNA or gDNA.

In germline, CDR1 is MNHEY, CDR2 SVGAGI. V trimming: 3 bases; J trimming: 7 bases; junction bases outside the gene matches: 6. This CDR3 is 14 amino acids long. The TCR originated in a woman in her 30s with acute COVID-19. The source material was PBMCs or T cells enriched from blood (not recorded which). This chain joins TRBV6-5 and TRBJ1-1; 9 positions match TRBD1. In DNA, the CDR3 is TGTGCCAGCAGTTATCCGGGACAGGGAGGTGAAGCTTTCTTT. Amino acid sequence: CASSYPGQGGEAFF.